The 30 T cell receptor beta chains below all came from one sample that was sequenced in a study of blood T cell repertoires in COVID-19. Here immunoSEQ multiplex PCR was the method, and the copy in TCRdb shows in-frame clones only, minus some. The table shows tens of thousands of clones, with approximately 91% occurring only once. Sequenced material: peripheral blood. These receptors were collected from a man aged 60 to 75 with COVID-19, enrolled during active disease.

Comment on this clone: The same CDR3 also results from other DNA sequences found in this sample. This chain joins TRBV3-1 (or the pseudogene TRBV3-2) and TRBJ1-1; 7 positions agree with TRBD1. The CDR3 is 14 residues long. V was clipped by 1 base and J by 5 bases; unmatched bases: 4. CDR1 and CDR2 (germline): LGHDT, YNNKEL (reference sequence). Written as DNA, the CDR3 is TGTGCCAGCAGCCAAGCGGACAGGAGGACTGAAGCTTTCTTT. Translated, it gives CASSQADRRTEAFF.

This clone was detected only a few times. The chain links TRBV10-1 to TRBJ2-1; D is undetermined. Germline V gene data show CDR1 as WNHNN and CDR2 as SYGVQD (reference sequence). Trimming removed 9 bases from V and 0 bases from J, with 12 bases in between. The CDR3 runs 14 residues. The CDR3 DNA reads TGCGCCAGTCCGACTTCTAGCTCCTACAATGAGCAGTTCTTC. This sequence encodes CASPTSSSYNEQFF.

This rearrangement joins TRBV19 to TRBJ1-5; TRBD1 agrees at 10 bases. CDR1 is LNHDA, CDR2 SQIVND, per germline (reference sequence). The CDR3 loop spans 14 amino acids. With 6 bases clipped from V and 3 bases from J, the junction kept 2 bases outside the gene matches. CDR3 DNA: TGTGCCAGTAGGGGGACAGGGGACAATCAGCCCCAGCATTTT. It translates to CASRGTGDNQPQHF.

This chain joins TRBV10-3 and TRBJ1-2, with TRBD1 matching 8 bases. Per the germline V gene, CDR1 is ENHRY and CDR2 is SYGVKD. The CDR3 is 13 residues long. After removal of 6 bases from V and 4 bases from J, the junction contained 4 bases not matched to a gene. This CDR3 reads CAIRDRALYGYTF. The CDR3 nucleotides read TGTGCCATCAGGGACAGGGCCCTCTATGGCTACACCTTC.

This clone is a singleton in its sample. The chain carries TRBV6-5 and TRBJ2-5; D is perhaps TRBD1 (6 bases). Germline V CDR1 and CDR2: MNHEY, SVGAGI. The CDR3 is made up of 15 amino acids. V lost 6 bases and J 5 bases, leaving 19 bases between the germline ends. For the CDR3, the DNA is TGTGCCAGCAGGTCCCGGGACATCGGGTCGGAGACCCAGTACTTC. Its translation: CASRSRDIGSETQYF.

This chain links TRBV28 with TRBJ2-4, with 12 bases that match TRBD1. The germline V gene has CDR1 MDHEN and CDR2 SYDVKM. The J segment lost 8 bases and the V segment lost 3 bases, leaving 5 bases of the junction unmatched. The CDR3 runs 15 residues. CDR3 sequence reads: CASSFRDRGLYIQYF. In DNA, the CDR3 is TGTGCCAGCAGTTTCCGGGACAGGGGGCTATACATTCAGTACTTC. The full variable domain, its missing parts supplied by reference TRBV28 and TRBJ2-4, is DVKVTQSSRYLVKRTGEKVFLECVQDMDHENMFWYRQDPGLGLRLIYFSYDVKMKEKGDIPEGYSVSREKKERFSLILESASTNQTSMYLCASSFRDRGLYIQYFGAGTRLSVL.

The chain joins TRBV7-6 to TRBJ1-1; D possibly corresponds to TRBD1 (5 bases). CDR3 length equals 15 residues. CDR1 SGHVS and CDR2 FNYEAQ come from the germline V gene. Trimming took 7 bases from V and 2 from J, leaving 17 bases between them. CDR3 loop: CASTLGWGGNTEAFF. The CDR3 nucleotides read TGTGCCAGCACCCTGGGCTGGGGCGGTAACACTGAAGCTTTCTTT.

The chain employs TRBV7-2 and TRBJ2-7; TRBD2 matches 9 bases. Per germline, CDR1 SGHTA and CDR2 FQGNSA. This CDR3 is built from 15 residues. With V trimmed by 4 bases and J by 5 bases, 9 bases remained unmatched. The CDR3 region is CASSSQGTSRHEQYF. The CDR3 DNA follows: TGTGCCAGCAGCTCGCAAGGGACTAGCAGACACGAGCAGTACTTC.

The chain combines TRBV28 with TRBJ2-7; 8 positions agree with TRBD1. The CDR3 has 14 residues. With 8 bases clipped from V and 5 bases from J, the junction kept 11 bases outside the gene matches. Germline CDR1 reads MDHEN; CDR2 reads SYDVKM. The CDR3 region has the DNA TGTGCCAGCGGCCTAACAGGGGGTCAAAACGAGCAGTACTTC. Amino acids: CASGLTGGQNEQYF.

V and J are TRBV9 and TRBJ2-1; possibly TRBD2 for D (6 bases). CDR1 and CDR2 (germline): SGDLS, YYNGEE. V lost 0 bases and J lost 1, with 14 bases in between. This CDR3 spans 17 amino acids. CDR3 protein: CASSVGTGVGSYNEQFF. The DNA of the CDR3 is TGTGCCAGCAGCGTAGGGACGGGAGTAGGGTCCTACAATGAGCAGTTCTTC.

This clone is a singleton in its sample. The CDR3, as DNA: TGTGCCAGTAGTATAGGGACTAGCGGGAGAGGGGAGACCCAGTACTTC. It translates to CASSIGTSGRGETQYF. The chain uses TRBV19 and TRBJ2-5, with 13 bases identical to TRBD2. V was clipped by 1 base and J by 5 bases; unmatched bases: 4. Germline-derived CDR1 and CDR2 are LNHDA and SQIVND (reference sequence). The CDR3 loop spans 16 amino acids.

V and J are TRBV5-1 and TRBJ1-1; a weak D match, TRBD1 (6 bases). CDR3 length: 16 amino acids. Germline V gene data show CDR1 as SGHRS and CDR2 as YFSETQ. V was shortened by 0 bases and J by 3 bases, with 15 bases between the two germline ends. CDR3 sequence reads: CASSLAPVPGDTEAFF. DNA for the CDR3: TGCGCCAGCAGCTTGGCCCCGGTACCAGGGGACACTGAAGCTTTCTTT.

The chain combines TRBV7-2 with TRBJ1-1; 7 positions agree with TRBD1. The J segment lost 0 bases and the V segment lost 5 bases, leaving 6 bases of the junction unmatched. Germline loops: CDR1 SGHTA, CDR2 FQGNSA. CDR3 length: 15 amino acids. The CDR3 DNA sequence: TGTGCCAGCAGCCCCCAGACAGGGATGAACACTGAAGCTTTCTTT. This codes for CASSPQTGMNTEAFF.

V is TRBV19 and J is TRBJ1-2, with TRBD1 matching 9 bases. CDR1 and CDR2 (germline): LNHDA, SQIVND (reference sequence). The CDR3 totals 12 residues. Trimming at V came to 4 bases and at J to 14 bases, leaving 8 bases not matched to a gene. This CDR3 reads CASSTNRGPRTF. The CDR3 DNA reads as TGTGCCAGTAGTACGAACAGGGGGCCTAGGACCTTC.

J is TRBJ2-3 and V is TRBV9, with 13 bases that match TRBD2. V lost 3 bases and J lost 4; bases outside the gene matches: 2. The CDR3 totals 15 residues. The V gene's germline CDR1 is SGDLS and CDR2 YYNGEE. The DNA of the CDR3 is TGTGCCAGCAGCGGGACTAGCGGGAGTGCAGATACGCAGTATTTT. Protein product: CASSGTSGSADTQYF.

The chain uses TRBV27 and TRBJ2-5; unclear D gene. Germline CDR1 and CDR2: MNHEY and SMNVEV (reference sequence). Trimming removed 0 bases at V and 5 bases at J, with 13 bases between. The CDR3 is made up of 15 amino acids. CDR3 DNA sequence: TGTGCCAGCAGTTTATCGTTTGCCCCTACGGAGACCCAGTACTTC. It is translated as CASSLSFAPTETQYF.

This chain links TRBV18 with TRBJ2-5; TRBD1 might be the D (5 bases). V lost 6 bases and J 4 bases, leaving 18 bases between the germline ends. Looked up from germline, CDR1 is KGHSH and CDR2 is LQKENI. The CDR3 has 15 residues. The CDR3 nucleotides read TGTGCCAGCTCTCCGACAGTAACCGAAGGAGAGACCCAGTACTTC. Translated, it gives CASSPTVTEGETQYF.

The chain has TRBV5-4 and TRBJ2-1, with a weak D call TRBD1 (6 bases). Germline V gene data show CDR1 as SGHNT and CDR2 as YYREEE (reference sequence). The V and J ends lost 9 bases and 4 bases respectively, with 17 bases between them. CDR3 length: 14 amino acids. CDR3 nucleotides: TGTGCCACCGAAGGACAGCTGGGGTACAATGAGCAGTTCTTC. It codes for CATEGQLGYNEQFF. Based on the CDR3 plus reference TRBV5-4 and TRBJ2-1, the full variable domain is ETGVTQSPTHLIKTRGQQVTLRCSSQSGHNTVSWYQQALGQGPQFIFQYYREEENGRGNFPPRFSGLQFPNYSSELNVNALELDDSALYLCATEGQLGYNEQFFGPGTRLTVL.

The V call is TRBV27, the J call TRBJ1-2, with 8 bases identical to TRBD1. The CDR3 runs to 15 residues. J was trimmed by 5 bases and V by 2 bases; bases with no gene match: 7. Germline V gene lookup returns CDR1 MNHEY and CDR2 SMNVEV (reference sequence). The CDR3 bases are TGTGCCAGCAGTTTAGAAGTGGGACAGGAGTATGGCTACACCTTC. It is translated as CASSLEVGQEYGYTF.

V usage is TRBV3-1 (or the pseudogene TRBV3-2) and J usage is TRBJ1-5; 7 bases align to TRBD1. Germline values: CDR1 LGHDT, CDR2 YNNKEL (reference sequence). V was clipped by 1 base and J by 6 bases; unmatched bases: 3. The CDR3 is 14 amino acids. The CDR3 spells CASSQGRGVQPQHF. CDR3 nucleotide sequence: TGTGCCAGCAGCCAAGGCAGGGGGGTTCAGCCCCAGCATTTT.

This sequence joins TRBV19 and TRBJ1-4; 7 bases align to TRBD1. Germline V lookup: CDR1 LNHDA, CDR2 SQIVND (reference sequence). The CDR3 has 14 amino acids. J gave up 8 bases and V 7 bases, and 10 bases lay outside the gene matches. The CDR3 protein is CASNRGLQTEKLFF. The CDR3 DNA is TGTGCCAGTAACAGGGGACTCCAAACAGAAAAACTGTTTTTT.

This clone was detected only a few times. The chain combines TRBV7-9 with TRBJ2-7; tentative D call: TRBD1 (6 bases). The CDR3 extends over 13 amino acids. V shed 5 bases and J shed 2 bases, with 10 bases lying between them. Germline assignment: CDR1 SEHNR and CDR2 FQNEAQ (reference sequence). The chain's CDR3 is CASSHGQTYEQYF. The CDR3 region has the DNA TGTGCCAGCAGCCACGGACAGACCTACGAGCAGTACTTC.

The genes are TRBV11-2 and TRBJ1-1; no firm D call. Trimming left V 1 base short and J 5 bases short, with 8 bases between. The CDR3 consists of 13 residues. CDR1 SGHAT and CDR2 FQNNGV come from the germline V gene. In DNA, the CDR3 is TGTGCCAGCAGCTTAGCAACCGGGACTGAAGCTTTCTTT. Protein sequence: CASSLATGTEAFF.

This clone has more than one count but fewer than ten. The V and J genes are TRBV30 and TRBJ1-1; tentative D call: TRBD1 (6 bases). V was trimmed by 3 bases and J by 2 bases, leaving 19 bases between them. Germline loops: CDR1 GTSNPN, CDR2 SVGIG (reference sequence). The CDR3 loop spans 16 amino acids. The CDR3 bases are TGTGCCTGGAGGGGGCCTTCGACAGGACCTAACACTGAAGCTTTCTTT. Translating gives CAWRGPSTGPNTEAFF.

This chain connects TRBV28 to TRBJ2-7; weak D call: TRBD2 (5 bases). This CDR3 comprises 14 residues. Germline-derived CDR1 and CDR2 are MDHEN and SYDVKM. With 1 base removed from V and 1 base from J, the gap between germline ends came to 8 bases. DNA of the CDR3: TGTGCCAGCAGTTTATCGACGGGGTCCTACGAGCAGTACTTC. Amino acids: CASSLSTGSYEQYF. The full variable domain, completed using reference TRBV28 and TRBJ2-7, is DVKVTQSSRYLVKRTGEKVFLECVQDMDHENMFWYRQDPGLGLRLIYFSYDVKMKEKGDIPEGYSVSREKKERFSLILESASTNQTSMYLCASSLSTGSYEQYFGPGTRLTVT.

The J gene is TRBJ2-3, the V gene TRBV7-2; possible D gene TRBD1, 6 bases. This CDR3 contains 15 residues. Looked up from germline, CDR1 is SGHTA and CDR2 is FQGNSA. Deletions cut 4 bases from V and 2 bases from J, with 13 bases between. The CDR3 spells CASSSGVKPTDTQYF. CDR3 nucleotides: TGTGCCAGCAGCTCAGGGGTGAAACCCACAGATACGCAGTATTTT.

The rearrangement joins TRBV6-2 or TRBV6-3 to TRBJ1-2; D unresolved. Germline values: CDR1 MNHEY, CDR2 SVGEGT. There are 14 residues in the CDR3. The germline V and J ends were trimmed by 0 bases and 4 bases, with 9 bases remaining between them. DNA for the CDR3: TGTGCCAGCAGTTACTCGGGAGACTTCTATGGCTACACCTTC. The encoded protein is CASSYSGDFYGYTF.

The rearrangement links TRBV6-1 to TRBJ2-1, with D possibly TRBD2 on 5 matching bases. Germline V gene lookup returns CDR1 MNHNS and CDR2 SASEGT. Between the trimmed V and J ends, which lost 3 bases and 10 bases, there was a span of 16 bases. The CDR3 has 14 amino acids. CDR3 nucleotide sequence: TGTGCCAGCAGTGACGAACTTCTAGGAGGCGAGCAGTTCTTC. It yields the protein CASSDELLGGEQFF.

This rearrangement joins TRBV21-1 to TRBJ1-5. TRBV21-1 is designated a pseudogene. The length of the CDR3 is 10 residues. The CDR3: CASTPLAQHF. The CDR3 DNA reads TGTGCCAGCACCCCGCTAGCCCAGCATTTT.

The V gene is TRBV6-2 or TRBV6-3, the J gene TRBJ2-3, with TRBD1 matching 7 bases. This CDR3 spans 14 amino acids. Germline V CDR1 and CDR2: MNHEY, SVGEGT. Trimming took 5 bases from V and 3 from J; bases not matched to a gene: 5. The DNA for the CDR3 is TGTGCCAGCAGTCTCCCGGACAGGACAGATACGCAGTATTTT. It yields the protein CASSLPDRTDTQYF.